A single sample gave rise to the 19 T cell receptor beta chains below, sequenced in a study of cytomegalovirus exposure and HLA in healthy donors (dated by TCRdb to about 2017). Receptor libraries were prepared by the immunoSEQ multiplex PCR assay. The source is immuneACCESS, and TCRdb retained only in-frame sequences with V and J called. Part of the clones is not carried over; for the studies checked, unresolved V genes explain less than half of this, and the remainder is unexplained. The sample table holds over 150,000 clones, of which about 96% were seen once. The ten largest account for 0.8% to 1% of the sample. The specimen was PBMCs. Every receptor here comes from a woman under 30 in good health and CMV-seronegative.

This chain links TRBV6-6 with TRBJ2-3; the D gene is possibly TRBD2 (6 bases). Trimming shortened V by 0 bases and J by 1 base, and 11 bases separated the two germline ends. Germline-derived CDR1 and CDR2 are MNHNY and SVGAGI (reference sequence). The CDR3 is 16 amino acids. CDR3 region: CASSYSGAGRTDTQYF. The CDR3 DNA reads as TGTGCCAGCAGTTACTCTGGCGCGGGGCGCACAGATACGCAGTATTTT.

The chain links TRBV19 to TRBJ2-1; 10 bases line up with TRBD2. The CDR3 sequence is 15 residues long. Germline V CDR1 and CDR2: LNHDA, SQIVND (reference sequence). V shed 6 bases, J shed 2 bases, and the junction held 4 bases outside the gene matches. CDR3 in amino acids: CASRGGTSAYNEQFF. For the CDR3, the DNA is TGTGCCAGTAGGGGGGGGACTAGCGCCTACAATGAGCAGTTCTTC.

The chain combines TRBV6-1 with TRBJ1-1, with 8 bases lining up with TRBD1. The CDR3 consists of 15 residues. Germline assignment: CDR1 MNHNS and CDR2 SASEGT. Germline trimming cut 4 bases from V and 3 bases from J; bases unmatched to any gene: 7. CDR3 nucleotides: TGTGCCAGCAGTGGGGTACAGGGGGGCGACACTGAAGCTTTCTTT. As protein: CASSGVQGGDTEAFF.

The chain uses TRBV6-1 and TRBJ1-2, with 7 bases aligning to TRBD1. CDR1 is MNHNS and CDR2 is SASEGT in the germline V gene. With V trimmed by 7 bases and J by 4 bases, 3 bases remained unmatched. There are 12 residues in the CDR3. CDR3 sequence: CASTGQSYGYTF. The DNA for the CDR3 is TGTGCCAGCACGGGACAGAGCTATGGCTACACCTTC.

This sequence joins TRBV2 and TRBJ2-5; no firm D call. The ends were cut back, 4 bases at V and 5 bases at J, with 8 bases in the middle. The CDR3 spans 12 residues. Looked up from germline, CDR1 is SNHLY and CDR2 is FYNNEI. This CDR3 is CASSATGETQYF. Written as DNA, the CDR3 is TGTGCCAGCAGTGCAACCGGGGAGACCCAGTACTTC.

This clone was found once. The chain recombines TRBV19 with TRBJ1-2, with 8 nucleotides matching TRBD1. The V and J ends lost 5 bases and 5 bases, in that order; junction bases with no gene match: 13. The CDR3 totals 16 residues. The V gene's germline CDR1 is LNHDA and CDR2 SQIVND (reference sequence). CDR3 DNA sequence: TGTGCCAGTAGTCCCCGGACAGGGAATGAGGATTATGGCTACACCTTC. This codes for CASSPRTGNEDYGYTF. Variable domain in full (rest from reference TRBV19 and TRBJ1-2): DGGITQSPKYLFRKEGQNVTLSCEQNLNHDAMYWYRQDPGQGLRLIYYSQIVNDFQKGDIAEGYSVSREKKESFPLTVTSAQKNPTAFYLCASSPRTGNEDYGYTFGSGTRLTVV.

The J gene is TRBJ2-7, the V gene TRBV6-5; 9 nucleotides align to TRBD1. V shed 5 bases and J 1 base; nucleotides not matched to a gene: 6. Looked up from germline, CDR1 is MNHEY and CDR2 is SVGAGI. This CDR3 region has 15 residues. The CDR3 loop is CASSRRQGESYEQYF. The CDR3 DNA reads TGTGCCAGCAGTCGACGACAGGGGGAATCCTACGAGCAGTACTTC.

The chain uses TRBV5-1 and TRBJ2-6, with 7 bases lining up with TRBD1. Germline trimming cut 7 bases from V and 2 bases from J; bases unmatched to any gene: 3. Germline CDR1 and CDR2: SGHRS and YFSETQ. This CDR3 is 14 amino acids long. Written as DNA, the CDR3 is TGCGCCAGCGGCGACAGGGCTGGGGCCAACGTCCTGACTTTC. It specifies CASGDRAGANVLTF.

CDR3 amino acids: CASSVTGTAYTF. The CDR3 region has the DNA TGTGCCAGCAGCGTAACCGGGACAGCCTACACCTTC. The rearrangement links TRBV7-9 to TRBJ1-2; 7 bases agree with TRBD1. Germline trimming cut 5 bases from V and 10 bases from J; bases unmatched to any gene: 7. CDR3 length: 12 amino acids. Germline V gives CDR1 SEHNR, CDR2 FQNEAQ (reference sequence).

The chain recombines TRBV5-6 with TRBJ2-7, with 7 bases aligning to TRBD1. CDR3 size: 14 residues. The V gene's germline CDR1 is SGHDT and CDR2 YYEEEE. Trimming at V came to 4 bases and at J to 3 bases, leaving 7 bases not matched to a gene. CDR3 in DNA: TGTGCCAGCAGCCGCTACAGGGGCAACTACGAGCAGTACTTC. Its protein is CASSRYRGNYEQYF.

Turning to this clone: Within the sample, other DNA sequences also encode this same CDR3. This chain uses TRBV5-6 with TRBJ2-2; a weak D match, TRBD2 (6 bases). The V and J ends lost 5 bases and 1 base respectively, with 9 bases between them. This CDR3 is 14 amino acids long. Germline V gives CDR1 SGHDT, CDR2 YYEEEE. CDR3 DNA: TGTGCCAGCAGTCGGGACTTGAACACCGGGGAGCTGTTTTTT. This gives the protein CASSRDLNTGELFF. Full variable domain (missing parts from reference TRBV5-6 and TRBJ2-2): DAGVTQSPTHLIKTRGQQVTLRCSPKSGHDTVSWYQQALGQGPQFIFQYYEEEERQRGNFPDRFSGHQFPNYSSELNVNALLLGDSALYLCASSRDLNTGELFFGEGSRLTVL.

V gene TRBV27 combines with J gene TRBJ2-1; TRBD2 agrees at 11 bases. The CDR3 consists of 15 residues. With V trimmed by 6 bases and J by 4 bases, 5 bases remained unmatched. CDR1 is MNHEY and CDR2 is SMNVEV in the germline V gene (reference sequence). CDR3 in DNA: TGTGCCAGCAGCCCTACTAGCGGGAGATACAATGAGCAGTTCTTC. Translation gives CASSPTSGRYNEQFF.

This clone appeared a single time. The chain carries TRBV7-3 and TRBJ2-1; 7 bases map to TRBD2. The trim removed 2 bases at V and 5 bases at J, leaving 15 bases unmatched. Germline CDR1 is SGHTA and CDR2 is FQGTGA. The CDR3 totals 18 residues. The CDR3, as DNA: TGTGCCAGCAGCTTAGGCCCCAATTGGGGGGGAATAAACAATGAGCAGTTCTTC. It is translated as CASSLGPNWGGINNEQFF.

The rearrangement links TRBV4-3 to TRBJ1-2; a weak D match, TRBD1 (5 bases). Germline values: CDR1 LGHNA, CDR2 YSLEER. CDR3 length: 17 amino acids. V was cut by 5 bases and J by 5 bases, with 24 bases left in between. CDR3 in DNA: TGCGCCAGCAGCGAGAGTCAGGGCCCGGGCTGGGTTTATGGCTACACCTTC. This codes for CASSESQGPGWVYGYTF.

The CDR3 reads CASSLDRVEPQHF. CDR3 DNA: TGTGCCAGCAGCTTAGACAGGGTTGAGCCCCAGCATTTT. The J gene is TRBJ1-5, the V gene TRBV7-2; maybe TRBD1 (6 bases). Trimming took 1 base from V and 8 from J, leaving 9 bases between them. The germline CDR1 and CDR2 sequences are SGHTA and FQGNSA. The CDR3 has 13 residues.

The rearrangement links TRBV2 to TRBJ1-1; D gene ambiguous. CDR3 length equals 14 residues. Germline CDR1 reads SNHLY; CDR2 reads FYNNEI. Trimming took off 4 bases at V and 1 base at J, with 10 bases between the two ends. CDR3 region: CASSGHFQNTEAFF. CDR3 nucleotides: TGTGCCAGCAGTGGACACTTTCAGAACACTGAAGCTTTCTTT.

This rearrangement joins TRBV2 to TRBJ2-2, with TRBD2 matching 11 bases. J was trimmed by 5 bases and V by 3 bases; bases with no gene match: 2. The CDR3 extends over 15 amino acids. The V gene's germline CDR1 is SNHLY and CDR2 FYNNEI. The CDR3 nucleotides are TGTGCCAGCAGTGAGGCTAGCGGGGGGACCGGGGAGCTGTTTTTT. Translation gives CASSEASGGTGELFF.

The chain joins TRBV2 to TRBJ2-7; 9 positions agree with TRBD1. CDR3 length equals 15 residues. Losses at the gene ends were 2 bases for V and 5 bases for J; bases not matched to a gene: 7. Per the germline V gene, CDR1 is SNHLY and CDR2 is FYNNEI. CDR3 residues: CASSERGTGRNEQYF. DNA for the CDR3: TGTGCCAGCAGTGAAAGGGGGACAGGGCGGAACGAGCAGTACTTC. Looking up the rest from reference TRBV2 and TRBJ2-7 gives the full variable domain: EPEVTQTPSHQVTQMGQEVILRCVPISNHLYFYWYRQILGQKVEFLVSFYNNEISEKSEIFDDQFSVERPDGSNFTLKIRSTKLEDSAMYFCASSERGTGRNEQYFGPGTRLTVT.

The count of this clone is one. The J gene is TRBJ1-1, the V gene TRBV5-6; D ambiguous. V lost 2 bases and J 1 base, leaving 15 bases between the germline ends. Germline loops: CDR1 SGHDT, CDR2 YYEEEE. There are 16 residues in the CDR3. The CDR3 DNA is TGTGCCAGCAGCTTCACGATGGAGGGCGGGAACACTGAAGCTTTCTTT. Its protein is CASSFTMEGGNTEAFF. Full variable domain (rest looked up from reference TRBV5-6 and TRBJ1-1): DAGVTQSPTHLIKTRGQQVTLRCSPKSGHDTVSWYQQALGQGPQFIFQYYEEEERQRGNFPDRFSGHQFPNYSSELNVNALLLGDSALYLCASSFTMEGGNTEAFFGQGTRLTVV.